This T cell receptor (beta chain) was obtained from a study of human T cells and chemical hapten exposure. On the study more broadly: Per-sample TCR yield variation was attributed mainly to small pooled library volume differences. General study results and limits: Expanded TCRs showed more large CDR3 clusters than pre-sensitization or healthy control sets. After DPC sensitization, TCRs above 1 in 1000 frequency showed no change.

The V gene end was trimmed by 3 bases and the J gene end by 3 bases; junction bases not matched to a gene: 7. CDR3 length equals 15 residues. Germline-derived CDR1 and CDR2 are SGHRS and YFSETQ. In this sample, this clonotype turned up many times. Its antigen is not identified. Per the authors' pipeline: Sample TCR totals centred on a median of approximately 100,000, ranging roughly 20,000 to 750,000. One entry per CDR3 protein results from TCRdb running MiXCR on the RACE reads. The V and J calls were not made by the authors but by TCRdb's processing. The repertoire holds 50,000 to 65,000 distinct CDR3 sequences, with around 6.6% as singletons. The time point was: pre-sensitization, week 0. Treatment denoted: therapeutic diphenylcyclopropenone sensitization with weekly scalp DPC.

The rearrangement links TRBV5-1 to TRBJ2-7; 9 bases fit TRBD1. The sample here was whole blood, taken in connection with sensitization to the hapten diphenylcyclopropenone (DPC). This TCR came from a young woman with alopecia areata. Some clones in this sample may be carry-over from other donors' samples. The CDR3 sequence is CASSYAPTGGYEQYF. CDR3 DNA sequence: TGCGCCAGCAGCTACGCTCCGACAGGGGGCTACGAGCAGTACTTC.